Listed below are T cell receptor beta chains from one sample, sequenced in a study of identical twins. TCRdb reanalysed the 5' RACE reads using MiXCR and keeps one entry per CDR3 protein. The sample includes hundreds of thousands of distinct CDR3 sequences, around 5.7% of them seen just once. The sequenced sample consisted of naive T cells sorted from blood. The receptors were sampled from a man between 18 and 35 years old in good health. The CDR3 runs from the conserved cysteine through the conserved F or W. The D gene is left open where the match is weak. Clone sizes are given selectively: once, few, many, or a class where the clone is expanded.

v_gene,d_gene,j_gene,abundance,CDR3aa,CDR3nt
TRBV11-2,-,TRBJ2-2,few,CASSPRFAGELFF,TGTGCCAGCAGCCCCCGTTTCGCCGGGGAGCTGTTTTTT
TRBV6-6,-,TRBJ2-7,few,CASSYEDYEQYF,TGTGCCAGCAGTTACGAAGACTACGAGCAGTACTTC
TRBV28,-,TRBJ2-5,-,CASSPPGRTQETQYF,TGTGCCAGCAGTCCCCCCGGACGGACACAAGAGACCCAGTACTTC
TRBV6-2/TRBV6-3,TRBD1,TRBJ1-4,-,CASRPRDRNEKLFF,TGTGCCAGCCGACCCCGGGACAGGAATGAAAAACTGTTTTTT
TRBV6-2/TRBV6-3,-,TRBJ2-1,many,CASSRSPLLAGDEQFF,TGTGCCAGCAGCCGATCCCCCCTATTGGCGGGTGATGAGCAGTTCTTC
TRBV28,TRBD2,TRBJ2-1,many,CASTAGASSYNEQFF,TGTGCCTCTACCGCGGGAGCCAGCTCCTACAATGAGCAGTTCTTC
TRBV4-1,TRBD2,TRBJ2-3,few,CASSQYAGGLRDTQYF,TGCGCCAGCAGCCAATATGCGGGAGGGCTTAGAGATACGCAGTATTTT
TRBV27,-,TRBJ2-5,-,CASSPFRQETQYF,TGTGCCAGCAGTCCATTCCGCCAAGAGACCCAGTACTTC
TRBV12-3/TRBV12-4,-,TRBJ2-2,-,CASSPREIIGELFF,TGTGCCAGCAGTCCCCGCGAAATCATCGGGGAGCTGTTTTTT
TRBV5-1,TRBD1,TRBJ1-1,-,CASSYRGADTEAFF,TGCGCCAGCAGCTACAGGGGTGCGGACACTGAAGCTTTCTTT
TRBV7-8,TRBD1,TRBJ2-6,few,CASSPDRGRSLSGANVLTF,TGTGCCAGCAGCCCCGACAGGGGGCGATCCTTATCTGGGGCCAACGTCCTGACTTTC
TRBV2,-,TRBJ1-2,few,CASSKESGGGGYTF,TGTGCCAGCAGTAAAGAAAGCGGTGGGGGTGGCTACACCTTC
TRBV2,-,TRBJ2-1,many,CASSEEASANNEQFF,TGTGCCAGCAGTGAAGAGGCTAGCGCGAACAATGAGCAGTTCTTC
TRBV6-2/TRBV6-3,-,TRBJ2-1,-,CASTRSPQGNEQFF,TGTGCCAGTACCCGGTCCCCTCAGGGTAATGAGCAGTTCTTC
TRBV6-1,TRBD1,TRBJ2-7,-,CASTQTTGGSLYEQYF,TGTGCCAGCACCCAAACTACAGGGGGCTCCCTATACGAGCAGTACTTC
TRBV20-1,-,TRBJ2-7,many,CSARPVRPGLAEYEQYF,TGCAGTGCTAGACCAGTTAGACCGGGACTTGCTGAATACGAGCAGTACTTC
TRBV4-2,-,TRBJ1-4,few,CASSQDVAGRRNEKLFF,TGTGCCAGCAGCCAAGATGTGGCGGGGCGGAGAAATGAAAAACTGTTTTTT
TRBV29-1,TRBD2,TRBJ2-2,few,CSVLAGGSNTGELFF,TGCAGCGTTCTAGCGGGAGGATCGAACACCGGGGAGCTGTTTTTT
TRBV20-1,-,TRBJ2-5,-,CSAYRLGETQYF,TGCAGTGCTTATCGACTAGGAGAGACCCAGTACTTC
TRBV10-3,TRBD2,TRBJ2-7,-,CAISPSGRAYEQYF,TGTGCCATCAGTCCTAGCGGGAGGGCCTACGAGCAGTACTTC
TRBV6-1,-,TRBJ1-1,many,CASTDSGALNTEAFF,TGTGCCAGCACGGATTCGGGGGCCCTGAACACTGAAGCTTTCTTT
TRBV29-1,TRBD1,TRBJ1-4,many,CSVLDRAGRKLFF,TGCAGCGTCCTGGACAGGGCAGGACGAAAACTGTTTTTT
TRBV3-1,TRBD2,TRBJ2-2,many,CASKTTSGNTGELFF,TGTGCCAGCAAGACTACTAGCGGGAACACCGGGGAGCTGTTTTTT
TRBV27,TRBD1,TRBJ2-1,few,CASSRDSVKGSYNEQFF,TGTGCCAGCAGTAGGGACAGCGTAAAGGGGTCCTACAATGAGCAGTTCTTC
TRBV29-1,-,TRBJ2-1,many,CSTSESSYNEQFF,TGCAGCACGAGCGAAAGCTCCTACAATGAGCAGTTCTTC
TRBV12-3/TRBV12-4,TRBD2,TRBJ2-1,many,CASSLYGRNYNEQFF,TGTGCCAGCAGTTTATACGGGAGGAACTACAATGAGCAGTTCTTC
TRBV3-1,TRBD2,TRBJ2-1,few,CASSHIKGLAGYNEQFF,TGTGCCAGCAGCCACATAAAGGGACTAGCGGGGTACAATGAGCAGTTCTTC
TRBV6-1,-,TRBJ2-2,few,CASSENLVNTGELFF,TGTGCCAGCAGTGAAAATTTGGTCAACACCGGGGAGCTGTTTTTT
TRBV30,TRBD1,TRBJ1-1,-,CAWSVTGTANTEAFF,TGTGCCTGGAGTGTTACCGGGACAGCCAACACTGAAGCTTTCTTT
TRBV11-1,TRBD1,TRBJ1-3,-,CASSLKGGLADRAPGNTIYF,TGTGCCAGCAGCTTAAAGGGCGGATTGGCAGACAGGGCCCCTGGAAACACCATATATTTT
TRBV7-9,-,TRBJ2-1,few,CASSSLGESYNEQFF,TGTGCCAGCAGCTCTTTGGGGGAGAGTTACAATGAGCAGTTCTTC
TRBV12-3/TRBV12-4,-,TRBJ2-2,many,CASSLGGVNTGELFF,TGTGCCAGCAGTTTAGGAGGGGTCAACACCGGGGAGCTGTTTTTT
TRBV20-1,-,TRBJ2-3,-,CSASGASDTQYF,TGCAGTGCTAGTGGGGCTTCTGATACGCAGTATTTT
TRBV7-8,TRBD1,TRBJ1-1,few,CASSYQTGANTEAFF,TGTGCCAGCAGCTATCAGACAGGGGCGAACACTGAAGCTTTCTTT
TRBV7-2,TRBD1,TRBJ2-7,-,CASSLAGTGGAYEQYF,TGTGCCAGCAGCTTAGCAGGGACAGGGGGCGCCTACGAGCAGTACTTC
TRBV29-1,TRBD1,TRBJ2-3,many,CSVAGDSLEGTQYF,TGCAGCGTTGCCGGGGACAGTCTTGAAGGTACGCAGTATTTT
TRBV10-3,-,TRBJ1-4,many,CAISESGRGSGKLFF,TGTGCCATCAGTGAGTCCGGCAGGGGCAGCGGAAAACTGTTTTTT
TRBV12-3/TRBV12-4,-,TRBJ1-1,few,CASSLALIFGRGLTEAFF,TGTGCCAGCAGTTTAGCGCTAATTTTCGGTCGGGGGCTGACTGAAGCTTTCTTT
TRBV7-9,-,TRBJ2-1,many,CASSLEWNEQFF,TGTGCCAGCAGCCTAGAGTGGAATGAGCAGTTCTTC
TRBV20-1,TRBD1,TRBJ2-5,-,CSARDLDRGRETQYF,TGCAGTGCTAGAGATTTGGACAGGGGGCGGGAGACCCAGTACTTC
TRBV20-1,TRBD1,TRBJ2-1,few,CSAGAGTGAYNEQFF,TGCAGTGCTGGCGCCGGGACAGGGGCATACAATGAGCAGTTCTTC
TRBV7-2,TRBD1,TRBJ2-2,many,CASSHNRDSYTGELFF,TGTGCCAGCAGCCATAACCGGGACAGCTACACCGGGGAGCTGTTTTTT
TRBV18,TRBD2,TRBJ2-1,-,CASSPAGTSGSRNYNEQFF,TGTGCCAGCTCACCAGCCGGGACTAGCGGGAGCCGCAACTACAATGAGCAGTTCTTC
TRBV20-1,TRBD2,TRBJ2-1,few,CSPEYLAGGGQFF,TGCAGTCCTGAGTACCTAGCGGGAGGGGGGCAGTTCTTC
TRBV20-1,-,TRBJ2-7,many,CRVTGGNLYEQYF,TGCAGGGTCACCGGTGGGAACCTCTACGAGCAGTACTTC
TRBV14,TRBD1,TRBJ1-6,many,CASSSYSGGNSPLHF,TGTGCCAGCAGCTCATACTCAGGGGGCAATTCACCCCTCCACTTT
TRBV5-1,TRBD2,TRBJ2-1,many,CASSLQAGGSYNEQFF,TGCGCCAGCAGCTTACAAGCGGGAGGTTCTTACAATGAGCAGTTCTTC
TRBV29-1,-,TRBJ2-2,many,CSVDEKNTGELFF,TGCAGCGTTGACGAGAAGAACACCGGGGAGCTGTTTTTT
TRBV7-9,TRBD1,TRBJ2-7,many,CASSRQTGATLYEQYF,TGTGCCAGCAGCCGACAGACAGGGGCGACACTCTACGAGCAGTACTTC
TRBV27,-,TRBJ2-1,many,CASSLSMVTYNEQFF,TGTGCCAGCAGTTTATCGATGGTGACCTACAATGAGCAGTTCTTC
TRBV6-4,TRBD1,TRBJ1-4,-,CASRKGTASNEKLFF,TGTGCCAGCCGAAAAGGGACAGCCTCTAATGAAAAACTGTTTTTT
TRBV20-1,TRBD2,TRBJ2-1,few,CSASVGRAKDEQFF,TGCAGTGCTAGCGTCGGGAGGGCCAAAGATGAGCAGTTCTTC
TRBV6-2/TRBV6-3,-,TRBJ1-5,few,CASSYSKSGPDQPQHF,TGTGCCAGCAGTTACTCGAAGTCCGGGCCGGATCAGCCCCAGCATTTT
TRBV12-3/TRBV12-4,TRBD2,TRBJ2-3,many,CASNELAGEGDTQYF,TGTGCCAGCAACGAACTAGCGGGAGAAGGAGATACGCAGTATTTT
TRBV12-3/TRBV12-4,TRBD1,TRBJ2-1,many,CASSRSDRGRNNEQFF,TGTGCCAGCAGCCGCTCCGACAGGGGGCGAAATAATGAGCAGTTCTTC
TRBV5-6,-,TRBJ2-3,-,CASSLARAGVIMTDTQYF,TGTGCCAGCAGCTTGGCCCGGGCGGGCGTAATAATGACAGATACGCAGTATTTT
TRBV4-3,-,TRBJ2-7,many,CASSQVSTASYEQYF,TGCGCCAGCAGCCAAGTTTCGACAGCCTCCTACGAGCAGTACTTC
TRBV5-1,TRBD1,TRBJ2-7,many,CASSGGQAISYEQYF,TGCGCCAGCAGCGGGGGACAGGCGATCTCCTACGAGCAGTACTTC